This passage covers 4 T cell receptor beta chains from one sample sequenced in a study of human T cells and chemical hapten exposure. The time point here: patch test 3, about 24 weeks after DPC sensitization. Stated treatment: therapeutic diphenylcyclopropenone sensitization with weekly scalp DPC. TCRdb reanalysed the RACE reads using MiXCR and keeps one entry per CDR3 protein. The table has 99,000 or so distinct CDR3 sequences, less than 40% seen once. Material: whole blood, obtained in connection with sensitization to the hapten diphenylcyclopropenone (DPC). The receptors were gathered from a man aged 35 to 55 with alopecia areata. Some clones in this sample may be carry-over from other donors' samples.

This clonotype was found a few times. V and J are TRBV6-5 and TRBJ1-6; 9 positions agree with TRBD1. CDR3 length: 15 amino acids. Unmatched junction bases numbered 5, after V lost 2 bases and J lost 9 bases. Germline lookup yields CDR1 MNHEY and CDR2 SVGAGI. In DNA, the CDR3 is TGTGCCAGCAGTTACGTCCAGACAGGGGGTTCACCCCTCCACTTT. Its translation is CASSYVQTGGSPLHF.

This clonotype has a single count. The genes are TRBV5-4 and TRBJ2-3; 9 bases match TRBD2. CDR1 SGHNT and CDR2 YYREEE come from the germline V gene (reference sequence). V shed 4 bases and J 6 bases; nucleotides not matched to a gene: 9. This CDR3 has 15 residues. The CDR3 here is CASSRRTSVPDTQYF. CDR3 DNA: TGTGCCAGCAGCCGTAGGACTAGCGTTCCCGATACGCAGTATTTT.

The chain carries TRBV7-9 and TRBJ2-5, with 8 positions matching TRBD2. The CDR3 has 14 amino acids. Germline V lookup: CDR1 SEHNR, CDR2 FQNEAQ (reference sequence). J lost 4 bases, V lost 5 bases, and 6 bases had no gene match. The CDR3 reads CASSPGTSGETQYF. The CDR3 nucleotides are TGTGCCAGCAGCCCCGGGACTAGTGGAGAGACCCAGTACTTC.

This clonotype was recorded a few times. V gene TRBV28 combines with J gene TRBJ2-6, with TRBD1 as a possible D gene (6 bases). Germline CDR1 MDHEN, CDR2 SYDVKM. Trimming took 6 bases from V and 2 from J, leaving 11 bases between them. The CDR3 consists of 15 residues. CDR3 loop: CASSIPGAGANVLTF. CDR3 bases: TGTGCCAGCAGCATACCAGGGGCTGGGGCCAACGTCCTGACTTTC.